A selection of T cell receptor beta chains follows, all from one sample in a study of blood T cell repertoires in COVID-19. Profiling relied on immunoSEQ multiplex PCR, and the TCRdb table lists in-frame clones only, not all of them. This sample has about 200,000 clones, with roughly 87% found just once. The sequenced material came from PBMCs or T cells enriched from blood (not recorded which). These receptors all come from a woman aged 40 to 50 with acute COVID-19. Both conserved end residues are part of each CDR3. D genes are given only for firm matches. Only some rows state a clone size, as once, few, many or a class for expanded clones.

clone_size: .
j_call: TRBJ1-1
v_call: TRBV2
d_call: .
cdr3_nt: TGTGCCAGCATGACTCAGGGGTACACTGAAGCTTTCTTT
cdr3_aa: CASMTQGYTEAFF

clone_size: .
j_call: TRBJ2-2
v_call: TRBV9
d_call: .
cdr3_nt: TGTGCCAGCAGCGTAGTATCAGACACCGGGGAGCTGTTTTTT
cdr3_aa: CASSVVSDTGELFF

clone_size: .
j_call: TRBJ2-3
v_call: TRBV11-1
d_call: TRBD1
cdr3_nt: TGTGCCAGCAGCCGGACAGGGGGCGTTGAAGGGGATACGCAGTATTTT
cdr3_aa: CASSRTGGVEGDTQYF

clone_size: .
j_call: TRBJ1-2
v_call: TRBV28
d_call: TRBD1
cdr3_nt: TGTGCCAGCACCCCCCAGGGGGCTCGTGGCTACACCTTC
cdr3_aa: CASTPQGARGYTF

clone_size: .
j_call: TRBJ2-5
v_call: TRBV2
d_call: TRBD2
cdr3_nt: TGTGCCAGCAGTGAAGCGGGAACGGGAGGTCCCCAAGAGACCCAGTACTTC
cdr3_aa: CASSEAGTGGPQETQYF

clone_size: .
j_call: TRBJ2-2
v_call: TRBV4-2
d_call: TRBD2
cdr3_nt: TGTGCCAGCAGCCATTATGGCCGCGGGGGTACGAACACCGGGGAGCTGTTTTTT
cdr3_aa: CASSHYGRGGTNTGELFF

clone_size: .
j_call: TRBJ1-1
v_call: TRBV29-1
d_call: .
cdr3_nt: TGCAGCGTTTCTCGGGGGAGCACTGAAGCTTTCTTT
cdr3_aa: CSVSRGSTEAFF

clone_size: .
j_call: TRBJ2-7
v_call: TRBV7-9
d_call: .
cdr3_nt: TGTGCCAGCAGCTTAGACGCGAGCTCCTACGAGCAGTACTTC
cdr3_aa: CASSLDASSYEQYF

clone_size: .
j_call: TRBJ1-6
v_call: TRBV27
d_call: TRBD1
cdr3_nt: TGTGCCAGCAGTCCGGACAGGGGGAGGAATAATTCACCCCTCCACTTT
cdr3_aa: CASSPDRGRNNSPLHF

clone_size: .
j_call: TRBJ2-3
v_call: TRBV21-1
d_call: .
cdr3_nt: TGTGCCAGCAGCAAGACTACTCCTCAGGGGGATACGCAGTATTTT
cdr3_aa: CASSKTTPQGDTQYF

clone_size: once
j_call: TRBJ2-7
v_call: TRBV7-8
d_call: TRBD1
cdr3_nt: TGTGCCAGCAGTCCGGGACAGGCCGACTACGAGCAGTACTTC
cdr3_aa: CASSPGQADYEQYF

clone_size: few
j_call: TRBJ2-2
v_call: TRBV28
d_call: .
cdr3_nt: TGTGCCAGCAGTTTAGGAGGGCAGGGAAAGAACACCGGGGAGCTGTTTTTT
cdr3_aa: CASSLGGQGKNTGELFF

clone_size: .
j_call: TRBJ2-5
v_call: TRBV29-1
d_call: TRBD1
cdr3_nt: TGCAGCGTTGAAGATTCGGCAGGGGGCCAAGAGACCCAGTACTTC
cdr3_aa: CSVEDSAGGQETQYF

clone_size: few
j_call: TRBJ1-6
v_call: TRBV5-6
d_call: TRBD1
cdr3_nt: TGTGCCAGCAGCTTGCTTGGGACAGGGGACTCACCCCTCCACTTT
cdr3_aa: CASSLLGTGDSPLHF

clone_size: .
j_call: TRBJ2-5
v_call: TRBV28
d_call: TRBD2
cdr3_nt: TGTGCCAGCAGTACTAGCGGGGGGGCCCAAGAGACCCAGTACTTC
cdr3_aa: CASSTSGGAQETQYF

clone_size: .
j_call: TRBJ1-1
v_call: TRBV10-3
d_call: .
cdr3_nt: TGTGCCATCAGACAGGGCCTGAACACTGAAGCTTTCTTT
cdr3_aa: CAIRQGLNTEAFF

clone_size: few
j_call: TRBJ2-7
v_call: TRBV7-2
d_call: TRBD2
cdr3_nt: TGTGCCACTTCACCGGGACTAGGGTCCGAGCAGTACTTC
cdr3_aa: CATSPGLGSEQYF

clone_size: .
j_call: TRBJ1-4
v_call: TRBV27
d_call: TRBD1
cdr3_nt: TGTGCCAGCAGAATCACAGGGGTGAGGTCTAATGAAAAACTGTTTTTT
cdr3_aa: CASRITGVRSNEKLFF

clone_size: .
j_call: TRBJ2-1
v_call: TRBV5-5
d_call: .
cdr3_nt: TGTGCCAGCAGCTTTACTACCAATGAGCAGTTCTTC
cdr3_aa: CASSFTTNEQFF

clone_size: .
j_call: TRBJ2-7
v_call: TRBV7-2
d_call: TRBD1
cdr3_nt: TGTGCCAGCAGCTTAGGGACAGGGGTGTCATACGAGCAGTACTTC
cdr3_aa: CASSLGTGVSYEQYF

clone_size: .
j_call: TRBJ2-1
v_call: TRBV6-5
d_call: TRBD1
cdr3_nt: TGTGCCAGCAGCCCCGGGGGGACAGGGCACAATGAGCAGTTCTTC
cdr3_aa: CASSPGGTGHNEQFF

clone_size: .
j_call: TRBJ2-7
v_call: TRBV6-5
d_call: .
cdr3_nt: TGTGCCAGCAGTTCGGACATTACCTACGAGCAGTACTTC
cdr3_aa: CASSSDITYEQYF

clone_size: .
j_call: TRBJ2-2
v_call: TRBV4-3
d_call: .
cdr3_nt: TGCGCCAGCAGCCAAGCCCAGGTGAACACCGGGGAGCTGTTTTTT
cdr3_aa: CASSQAQVNTGELFF

clone_size: .
j_call: TRBJ1-4
v_call: TRBV7-9
d_call: TRBD1
cdr3_nt: TGTGCCAGCAGCTTAGCGAGGACAGGGATTGCAACTAATGAAAAACTGTTTTTT
cdr3_aa: CASSLARTGIATNEKLFF

clone_size: .
j_call: TRBJ1-1
v_call: TRBV6-6
d_call: .
cdr3_nt: TGTGCCAGCAGCACGCCGATGCGGGGAAACACTGAAGCTTTCTTT
cdr3_aa: CASSTPMRGNTEAFF